These 2 T cell receptor beta chains originate from one sample sequenced in a study of shared clonotypes between healthy human individuals. Produced via immunoSEQ multiplex PCR; TCRdb's table is partial and in-frame only. The data hold more than 2 million clones, with approximately 94% observed a single time. What was sequenced was naive CD4+ T cells sorted from blood. Described subset: CD45RA+ positively selected. The receptors come from a young man in good health.

The chain couples TRBV7-9 to TRBJ1-2; D remains unclear. CDR3 length equals 13 residues. Trimming removed 5 bases from V and 8 bases from J, with 15 bases in between. Germline lookup yields CDR1 SEHNR and CDR2 FQNEAQ (reference sequence). This CDR3 is CASSRREGEGYTF. CDR3 coding DNA: TGTGCCAGCAGCCGTCGGGAAGGAGAAGGCTACACCTTC.

In the case of this clone: At one end, the junction sequence differs from germline, possibly due to a read error. The chain couples TRBV5-6 to TRBJ2-2; TRBD1 agrees at 9 bases. CDR3 length: 15 amino acids. In germline, CDR1 is SGHDT, CDR2 YYEEEE. The CDR3 DNA follows: TGTGCCAGCAGTTTGGGGTTAACAGGGGGCCGTGAGCTGTTTTTT. Amino acid sequence: CASSLGLTGGRELFF.